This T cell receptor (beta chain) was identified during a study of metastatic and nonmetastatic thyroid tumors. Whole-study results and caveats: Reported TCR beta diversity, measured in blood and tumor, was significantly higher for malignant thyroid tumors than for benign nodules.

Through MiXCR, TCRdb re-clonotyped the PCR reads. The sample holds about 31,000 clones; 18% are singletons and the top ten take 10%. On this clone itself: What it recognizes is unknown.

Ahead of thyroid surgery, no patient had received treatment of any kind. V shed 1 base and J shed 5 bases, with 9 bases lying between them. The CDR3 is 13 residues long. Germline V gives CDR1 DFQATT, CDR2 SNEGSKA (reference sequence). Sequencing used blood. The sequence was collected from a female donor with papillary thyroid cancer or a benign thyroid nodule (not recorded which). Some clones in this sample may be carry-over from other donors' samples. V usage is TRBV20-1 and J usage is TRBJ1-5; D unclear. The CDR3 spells CSARVARYQPQHF. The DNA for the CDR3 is TGCAGTGCTAGAGTGGCCAGATATCAGCCCCAGCATTTT.